This T cell receptor beta chain was captured in a study of identical twins. TCRdb fed the 5' RACE reads into MiXCR, producing one record per CDR3 protein. The sample records roughly 630,000 distinct CDR3 sequences, 7.1% being singletons. This clonotype was seen a handful of times. With 2 bases removed from V and 0 bases from J, the gap between germline ends came to 11 bases. Germline V gene lookup returns CDR1 KGHSH and CDR2 LQKENI. This CDR3 contains 16 residues. The sample was also linked to a second study, of yellow fever vaccine responses in identical twins.

The chain combines TRBV18 with TRBJ2-1, with D perhaps matching TRBD1 (5 bases). The receptor's source is a woman aged 18-35 years in good health. Sequencing was carried out using PBMCs. In DNA form, the CDR3 reads TGTGCCAGCTCACCAAGCCAGGGTCTCTCCTACAATGAGCAGTTCTTC. Translation: CASSPSQGLSYNEQFF.